This TCR beta chain was sequenced in a study of blood T cell repertoires in COVID-19. Authors' analysis steps: Amplification with reference gene primers provided the estimates of nucleated cell counts. The assay was immunoSEQ multiplex PCR, and TCRdb's table has in-frame clones only and misses some. The DNA was the basis for D and trimming; V, J and clone size are from that table. Altogether roughly 120,000 clones are present, 76% being singletons, with the ten largest covering more than 3.5%. Sample: peripheral blood. The TCR comes from an elderly woman with acute or convalescent COVID-19.

CDR3 nucleotides: TGTGCCATCGCATTGGCAGGGGCGAACACCGGGGAGCTGTTTTTT. It encodes CAIALAGANTGELFF. The genes are TRBV10-3 and TRBJ2-2, with D possibly matching TRBD1 (6 bases). CDR1 and CDR2 (germline): ENHRY, SYGVKD. This CDR3 spans 15 amino acids. Trimming cost V 8 bases and J 0 bases, with 13 bases left between them.